This TCR beta chain derives from a study of T cells after yellow fever vaccination (dated by TCRdb to 2018 to 2020). With respect to the entire study: The SMART-Seq v4 Ultra Low Input RNA kit was used to prepare libraries from fractions with low cell numbers. Bulk TCR alpha and beta repertoires were sequenced longitudinally to track T-cell clones before and after primary and booster YFV17D yellow fever vaccination. Two healthy male donors made up the cohort, one aged 18 to 29 years and the other aged 30 to 40 years. Bulk PBMC replicates and cell subsets were isolated from blood drawn at multiple timepoints before and after both primary and secondary immunization. Findings and caveats that apply to the study as a whole: Compared with the primary T-cell response, the secondary T-cell response was faster but weaker, reaching its peak on day 5 rather than on day 15. Because the study included only a couple of donors, the extent to which the findings can be generalized is limited. After the booster, most clones that had expanded after primary vaccination were detected again (nearly 98% of CD4 and roughly nine tenths of CD8), suggesting broad maintenance of memory. A small fraction of clonotypes showed up in both the CD4 and CD8 compartments, probably as a result of convergent recombination. Computational filtering was required because FACS-sorted repertoires could contain abundant contaminating clonotypes from the bulk population.

Interpreted using the paper, the treatment or condition label stands for: live attenuated yellow fever vaccine strain. At each blood-draw timepoint, two biological replicates of bulk PBMCs were obtained. A standard Ficoll-Paque protocol was used to isolate PBMCs from peripheral blood. RNA was extracted with TriZol from bulk PBMCs, CD4 and CD8 fractions, and dextramer-positive and dextramer-negative fractions. TCR cDNA was synthesized by 5'RACE template switching, which introduced a universal primer site and unique molecular identifiers. Priming for cDNA synthesis came from both the TCR alpha and TCR beta constant segments. Two PCR steps were used to amplify libraries, with sample barcodes and sequencing adapters being added in the second step. Sequencing of libraries was performed on Illumina HiSeq 2500 (2x100 bp) or NovaSeq (2x150 bp). Turning to the authors' computational methods: Reads were demultiplexed and collapsed into UMI consensus sequences with MIGEC, and V(D)J alignment was performed with MiXCR. Clonotypes responding to the vaccine were identified with edgeR on replicate PBMC samples, with the criteria of FDR below 0.01 and a log2 fold change above 5 up to day 15. Each bulk clonotype received a CD4 or CD8 identity based on whether the sequenced CD4 or CD8 repertoire contained that clonotype at higher abundance. Using fastp trimming at Q25 and MiXCR clonotype assembly, TCRdb reanalyzed the public sequencing data and kept in-frame beta chains. Each entry is one CDR3 protein sequence, shown with its most common DNA and genes. TCRdb, rather than the study authors, made the V and J calls. The sample table holds hundreds of thousands of distinct CDR3 sequences, of which 7% to 10% were seen once. The top ten clonotypes cover around 17% of the sample.

Trimming removed 5 bases from V and 1 base from J; the gene matches leave 10 bases unexplained. The CDR3 contains 16 residues when both ends are counted. Only the CDR3 part of the read is kept: 48 bases, read in frame from the first base. About this clonotype: Its target antigen remains unknown. This clone may be a read error of a much larger clone one base away. It is likely a read error, because the conserved phenylalanine at the end of the CDR3 is missing.

The clonotype originates from a man younger than 30 who received the YFV17D yellow fever vaccine. The V and J segments used are TRBV12-3 or TRBV12-4 and TRBJ2-7, and TRBD1 matches 8 of the central bases. This specimen consisted of PBMCs, obtained about 49 days after the first yellow fever vaccination. The sequenced DNA: TGTGCCAGCAGTCCCCAAACCGACAGGGGATCCTACGAGCAGTACCTC. It encodes CASSPQTDRGSYEQYL.